These T cell receptor beta chains were read from a single sample in a study of human T cells and chemical hapten exposure. TCRdb re-called the reads with MiXCR, one entry per CDR3 protein. The data contain roughly 120,000 distinct CDR3 sequences, 8.5% of them seen just once; the ten biggest clones take up around 1.5%. Sequencing used whole blood. The origin of the receptors is a human donor in good health. Some clones in this sample may be carry-over from other donors' samples. CDR3s include the opening cysteine and the closing phenylalanine or tryptophan. A D gene is named only where the DNA matches it firmly. Clone size is given for some rows only: seen once, a few or many times, or a class if the clone is expanded.

>TRBJ2-2|15|TRBD2|TRBV6-1|few
CASSDYSGSTGELFF
TGTGCCAGCAGTGACTACAGCGGGAGCACCGGGGAGCTGTTTTTT
>TRBJ2-5|15|TRBD1|TRBV5-1|-
CASSPGTGGPETQYF
TGCGCCAGCAGCCCCGGGACAGGGGGCCCAGAGACCCAGTACTTC
>TRBJ1-4|15|TRBD1|TRBV18|few
CASSPPDRGYGKLFF
TGTGCCAGCTCACCACCGGACAGGGGGTATGGAAAACTGTTTTTT
>TRBJ2-7|13|TRBD1|TRBV29-1|few
CSVETGQAYEQYF
TGCAGCGTTGAAACGGGACAGGCCTACGAGCAGTACTTC
>TRBJ2-2|16|-|TRBV10-3|-
CAISDPGDSSTGELFF
TGTGCCATCAGTGACCCGGGGGACAGCTCCACCGGGGAGCTGTTTTTT
>TRBJ2-2|18|TRBD2|TRBV4-1|few
CASSQALGGLASTGELFF
TGCGCCAGCAGCCAAGCTCTTGGGGGACTAGCCAGCACCGGGGAGCTGTTTTTT
>TRBJ1-1|17|-|TRBV5-1|few
CASSLADQGRMNTEAFF
TGCGCCAGCAGCTTGGCCGATCAGGGTCGAATGAACACTGAAGCTTTCTTT
>TRBJ2-1|15|-|TRBV5-6|few
CASSSGAGLYNEQFF
TGTGCCAGCAGCTCTGGGGCGGGACTTTACAATGAGCAGTTCTTC
>TRBJ1-4|16|-|TRBV20-1|many
CSAPRGDTATNEKLFF
TGCAGTGCTCCGAGGGGGGACACAGCAACTAATGAAAAACTGTTTTTT
>TRBJ1-5|15|TRBD1|TRBV27|few
CASRSPGQGDQPQHF
TGTGCCAGCAGATCACCGGGACAGGGTGATCAGCCCCAGCATTTT
>TRBJ2-7|15|-|TRBV5-8|few
CASSQDSEQPYEQYF
TGTGCCAGCAGTCAGGACAGCGAACAGCCCTACGAGCAGTACTTC
>TRBJ1-5|15|-|TRBV6-2/TRBV6-3|many
CASSTKRVFNQPQHF
TGTGCCAGCAGTACAAAGAGGGTCTTCAATCAGCCCCAGCATTTT
>TRBJ2-2|17|TRBD2|TRBV19|-
CASSMVGLAGHTGELFF
TGTGCCAGTAGTATGGTAGGACTAGCGGGGCACACCGGGGAGCTGTTTTTT
>TRBJ2-2|17|TRBD2|TRBV4-3|-
CASSQDTGGANTGELFF
TGCGCCAGCAGCCAAGATACCGGGGGGGCCAACACCGGGGAGCTGTTTTTT
>TRBJ2-6|16|-|TRBV10-3|few
CAISRTRDAGANVLTF
TGTGCCATCTCCCGGACGAGGGACGCAGGGGCCAACGTCCTGACTTTC
>TRBJ2-1|15|TRBD2|TRBV11-1|-
CASSLEVGLAEKQFF
TGTGCCAGCAGCTTAGAGGTGGGACTAGCGGAGAAGCAGTTCTTC
>TRBJ2-7|16|TRBD2|TRBV6-5|many
CASSYSGGRGPYEQYF
TGTGCCAGCAGTTACTCGGGCGGGAGGGGGCCCTACGAGCAGTACTTC
>TRBJ2-7|15|-|TRBV18|many
CASSPGAASSYEQYF
TGTGCCAGCTCACCCGGGGCAGCCAGCTCCTACGAGCAGTACTTC
>TRBJ2-2|12|TRBD2|TRBV28|-
CASSLIEREPFF
TGTGCCAGCAGTTTAATCGAGCGGGAGCCCTTTTTT
>TRBJ2-7|12|TRBD1|TRBV29-1|few
CSARDRVYEQYF
TGCAGCGCGAGGGACAGAGTCTACGAGCAGTACTTC
>TRBJ1-1|15|-|TRBV6-1|many
CASSEFGGVGTEAFF
TGTGCCAGCAGTGAATTTGGGGGCGTAGGCACTGAAGCTTTCTTT
>TRBJ2-1|16|TRBD2|TRBV5-1|few
CASSPGLAGTYNEQFF
TGCGCCAGCAGCCCGGGACTAGCGGGGACCTACAATGAGCAGTTCTTC
>TRBJ2-7|15|-|TRBV5-8|few
CASTNGQKLSYEQYF
TGTGCCAGCACCAACGGACAGAAACTCTCCTACGAGCAGTACTTC
>TRBJ2-3|15|TRBD2|TRBV7-6|-
CASSLSGGAADTQYF
TGTGCCAGCAGTCTAAGCGGGGGGGCGGCAGATACGCAGTATTTT
>TRBJ1-6|17|-|TRBV14|many
CASSQSRQDSYNSPLHF
TGTGCCAGCAGCCAATCCCGACAGGACTCCTATAATTCACCCCTCCACTTT
>TRBJ2-7|19|TRBD1|TRBV27|-
CASSLYGVVIGDRGYEQYF
TGTGCCAGCAGTTTATACGGCGTCGTTATTGGGGACAGGGGCTACGAGCAGTACTTC
>TRBJ1-1|14|-|TRBV15|many
CATSRGFGTTEAFF
TGTGCCACCAGCAGAGGTTTCGGGACCACTGAAGCTTTCTTT
>TRBJ1-5|15|-|TRBV5-8|many
CASSGPGQWNQPQHF
TGTGCCAGCAGCGGACCGGGACAATGGAATCAGCCCCAGCATTTT
>TRBJ2-7|13|-|TRBV12-3/TRBV12-4|-
CASSPRGFYEQYF
TGTGCCAGCAGCCCAAGGGGGTTCTACGAGCAGTACTTC